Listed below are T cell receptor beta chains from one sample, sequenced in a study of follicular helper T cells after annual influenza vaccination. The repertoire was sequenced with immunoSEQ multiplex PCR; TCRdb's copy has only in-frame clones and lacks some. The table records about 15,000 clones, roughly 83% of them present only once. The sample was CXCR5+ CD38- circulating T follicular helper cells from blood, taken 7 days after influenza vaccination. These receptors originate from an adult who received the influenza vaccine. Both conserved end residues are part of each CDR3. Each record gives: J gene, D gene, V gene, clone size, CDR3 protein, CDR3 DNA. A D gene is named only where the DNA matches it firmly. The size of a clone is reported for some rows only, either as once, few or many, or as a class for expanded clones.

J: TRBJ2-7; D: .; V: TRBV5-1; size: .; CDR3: CASSPLGQGAYEQYF; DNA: TGCGCCAGCAGCCCGCTTGGGCAGGGCGCCTACGAGCAGTACTTC
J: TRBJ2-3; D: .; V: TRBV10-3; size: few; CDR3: CAISAGTSTDTQYF; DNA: TGTGCCATCAGTGCGGGGACTAGCACAGATACGCAGTATTTT
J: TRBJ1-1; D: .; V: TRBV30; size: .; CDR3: CAWTTGIPEAFF; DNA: TGTGCCTGGACCACAGGGATCCCTGAAGCTTTCTTT
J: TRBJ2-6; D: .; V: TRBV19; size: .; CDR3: CASSSLSDSGANVLTF; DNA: TGTGCCAGTAGTTCCCTTAGTGATTCTGGGGCCAACGTCCTGACTTTC
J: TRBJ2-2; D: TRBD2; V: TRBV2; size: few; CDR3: CASRGTSETGELFF; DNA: TGTGCCAGCAGGGGGACTAGCGAAACCGGGGAGCTGTTTTTT
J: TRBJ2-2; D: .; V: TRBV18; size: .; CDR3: CASSPNNQATGELFF; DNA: TGTGCCAGCTCACCGAATAACCAGGCGACCGGGGAGCTGTTTTTT
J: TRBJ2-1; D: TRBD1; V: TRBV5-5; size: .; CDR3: CASSLRDRGLDEQFF; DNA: TGTGCCAGCAGCCTGCGGGACAGGGGGCTGGATGAGCAGTTCTTC
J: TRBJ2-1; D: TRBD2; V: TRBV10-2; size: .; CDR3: CVPSPSTGAGGIEQFF; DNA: TGCGTCCCGTCCCCTTCGACCGGCGCGGGAGGGATTGAGCAGTTCTTC
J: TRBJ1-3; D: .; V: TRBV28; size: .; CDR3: CATRGHLNWGWGSGNTIYF; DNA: TGTGCCACCCGGGGACACCTGAACTGGGGTTGGGGCTCTGGAAACACCATATATTTT
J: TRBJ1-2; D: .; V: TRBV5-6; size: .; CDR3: CASSPTGGGAFYGYTF; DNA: TGTGCCAGCAGCCCCACCGGGGGGGGCGCTTTCTATGGCTACACCTTC
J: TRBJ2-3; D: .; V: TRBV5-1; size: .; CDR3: CASSLDGDTQYF; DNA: TGCGCCAGCAGCTTGGACGGGGATACGCAGTATTTT
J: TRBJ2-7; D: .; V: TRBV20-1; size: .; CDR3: CSARWDSEQYF; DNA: TGCAGTGCTAGGTGGGACTCCGAGCAGTACTTC
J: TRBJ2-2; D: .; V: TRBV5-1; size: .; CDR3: CASSLTGEVTGELFF; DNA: TGCGCCAGCAGCTTGACCGGGGAGGTCACCGGGGAGCTGTTTTTT
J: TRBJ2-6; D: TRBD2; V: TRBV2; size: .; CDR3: CASGRVAGANVLTF; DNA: TGTGCCAGCGGGAGGGTCGCTGGGGCCAACGTCCTGACTTTC
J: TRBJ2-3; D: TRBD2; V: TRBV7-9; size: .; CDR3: CASSLGPSGGASTDTQYF; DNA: TGTGCCAGCAGCTTAGGTCCTAGCGGGGGTGCTAGCACAGATACGCAGTATTTT
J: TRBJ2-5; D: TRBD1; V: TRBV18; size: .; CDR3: CASSPGTGRETQYF; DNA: TGTGCCAGCTCTCCCGGGACAGGGCGAGAGACCCAGTACTTC
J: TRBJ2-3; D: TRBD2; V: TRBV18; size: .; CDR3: CASSPSRGAGGRSSTDTQYF; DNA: TGTGCCAGCTCACCATCGAGGGGAGCGGGGGGCCGTTCTAGCACAGATACGCAGTATTTT
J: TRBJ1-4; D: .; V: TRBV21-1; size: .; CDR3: CASSKNGDTTF; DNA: TGTGCCAGCAGCAAAAACGGGGACACGACTTTT
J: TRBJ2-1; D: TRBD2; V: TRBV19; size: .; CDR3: CASRLAGGPWYNEQFF; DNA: TGTGCCAGTAGACTAGCGGGAGGGCCTTGGTACAATGAGCAGTTCTTC
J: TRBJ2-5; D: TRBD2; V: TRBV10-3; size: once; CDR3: CAMGGRGTSGIETQYF; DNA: TGTGCCATGGGCGGCAGGGGGACTAGCGGGATTGAGACCCAGTACTTC
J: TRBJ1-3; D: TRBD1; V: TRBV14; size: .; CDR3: CASSQNTGVLGNTIYF; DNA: TGTGCCAGCAGCCAAAACACAGGGGTTTTGGGAAACACCATATATTTT
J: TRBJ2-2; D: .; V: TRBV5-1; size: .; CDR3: CASSVVAGSGELFF; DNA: TGCGCCAGCAGCGTGGTCGCGGGCTCCGGGGAGCTGTTTTTT
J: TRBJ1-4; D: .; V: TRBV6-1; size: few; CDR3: CASSEARGGVEKLFF; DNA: TGTGCCAGCAGTGAAGCGAGGGGGGGGGTTGAAAAACTGTTTTTT
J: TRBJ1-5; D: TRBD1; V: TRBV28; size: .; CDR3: CASSPPGQGADNQPQHF; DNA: TGTGCCAGCAGTCCCCCGGGACAGGGGGCGGACAATCAGCCCCAGCATTTT
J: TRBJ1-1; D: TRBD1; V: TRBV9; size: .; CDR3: CASSPPGQMMNTEAFF; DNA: TGTGCCAGCAGCCCACCGGGACAGATGATGAACACTGAAGCTTTCTTT